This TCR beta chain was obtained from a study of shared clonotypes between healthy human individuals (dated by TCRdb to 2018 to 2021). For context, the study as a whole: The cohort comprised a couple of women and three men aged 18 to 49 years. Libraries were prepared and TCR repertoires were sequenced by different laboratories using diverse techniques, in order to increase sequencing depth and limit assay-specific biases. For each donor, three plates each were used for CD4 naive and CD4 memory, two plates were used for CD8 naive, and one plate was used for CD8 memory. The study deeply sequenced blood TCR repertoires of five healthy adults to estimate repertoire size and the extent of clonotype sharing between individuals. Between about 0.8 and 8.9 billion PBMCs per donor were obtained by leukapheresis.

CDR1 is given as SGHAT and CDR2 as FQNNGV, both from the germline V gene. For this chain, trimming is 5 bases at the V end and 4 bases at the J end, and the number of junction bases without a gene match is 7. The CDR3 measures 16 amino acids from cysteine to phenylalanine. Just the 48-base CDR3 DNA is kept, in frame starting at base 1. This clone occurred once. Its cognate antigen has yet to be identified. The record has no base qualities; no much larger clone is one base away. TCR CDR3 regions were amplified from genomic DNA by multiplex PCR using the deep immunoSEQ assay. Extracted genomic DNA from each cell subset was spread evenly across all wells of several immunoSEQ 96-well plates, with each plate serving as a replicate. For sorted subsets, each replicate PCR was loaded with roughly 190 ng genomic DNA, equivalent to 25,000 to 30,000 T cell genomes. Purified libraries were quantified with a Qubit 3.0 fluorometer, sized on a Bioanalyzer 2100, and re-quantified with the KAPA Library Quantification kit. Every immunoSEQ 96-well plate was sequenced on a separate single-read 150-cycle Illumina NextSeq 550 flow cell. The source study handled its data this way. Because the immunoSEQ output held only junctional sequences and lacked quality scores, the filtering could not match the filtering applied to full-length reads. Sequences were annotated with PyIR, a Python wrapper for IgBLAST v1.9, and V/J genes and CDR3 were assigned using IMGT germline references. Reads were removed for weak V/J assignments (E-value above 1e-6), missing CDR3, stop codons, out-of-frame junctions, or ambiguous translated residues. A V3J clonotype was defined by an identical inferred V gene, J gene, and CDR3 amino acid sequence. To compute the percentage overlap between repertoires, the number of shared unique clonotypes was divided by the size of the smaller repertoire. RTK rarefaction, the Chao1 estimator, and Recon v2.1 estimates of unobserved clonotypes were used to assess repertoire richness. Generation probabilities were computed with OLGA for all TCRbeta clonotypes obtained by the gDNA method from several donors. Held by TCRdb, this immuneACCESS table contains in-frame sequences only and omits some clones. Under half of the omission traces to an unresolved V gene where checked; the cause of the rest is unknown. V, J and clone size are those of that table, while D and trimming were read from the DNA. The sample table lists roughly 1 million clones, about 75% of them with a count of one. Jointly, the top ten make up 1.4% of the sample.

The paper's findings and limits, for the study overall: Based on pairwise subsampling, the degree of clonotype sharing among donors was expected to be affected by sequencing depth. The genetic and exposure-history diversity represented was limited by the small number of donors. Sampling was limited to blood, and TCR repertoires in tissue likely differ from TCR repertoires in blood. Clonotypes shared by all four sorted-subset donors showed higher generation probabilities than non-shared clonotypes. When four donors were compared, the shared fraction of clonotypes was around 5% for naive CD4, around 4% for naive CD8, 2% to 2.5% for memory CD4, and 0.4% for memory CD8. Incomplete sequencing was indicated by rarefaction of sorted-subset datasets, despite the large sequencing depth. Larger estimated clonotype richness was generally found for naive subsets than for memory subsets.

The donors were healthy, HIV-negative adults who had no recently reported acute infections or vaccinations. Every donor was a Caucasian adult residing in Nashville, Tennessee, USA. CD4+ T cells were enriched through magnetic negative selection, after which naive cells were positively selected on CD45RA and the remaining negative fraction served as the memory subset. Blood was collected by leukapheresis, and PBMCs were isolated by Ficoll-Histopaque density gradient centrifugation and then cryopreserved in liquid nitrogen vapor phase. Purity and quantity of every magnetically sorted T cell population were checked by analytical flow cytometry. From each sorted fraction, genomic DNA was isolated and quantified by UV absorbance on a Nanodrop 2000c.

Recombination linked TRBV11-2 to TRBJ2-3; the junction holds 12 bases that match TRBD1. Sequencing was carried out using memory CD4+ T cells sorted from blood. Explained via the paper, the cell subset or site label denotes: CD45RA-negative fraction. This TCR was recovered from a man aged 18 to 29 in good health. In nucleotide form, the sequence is TGTGCCAGCAGCCAAGGGGACAGGGGGCAGGCAGATACGCAGTATTTT. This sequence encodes CASSQGDRGQADTQYF.